This T cell receptor beta chain derives from a study of blood T cell repertoires in COVID-19 (dated by TCRdb to 2018 to 2020). A note on the overall study: Samples from collaborators originated in the United States, Italy and Spain and spanned both the acute and convalescent phases of COVID-19. The prospective study material was composed of cDNA or gDNA derived from T cells, B-cell-depleted T cells, or PBMCs. The dataset comprised deeply sampled blood TCRbeta repertoires from subjects exposed to, actively infected with, or recovered from COVID-19. The repertoires were released in a freely available public database meant as a resource for research on the immune response to SARS-CoV-2. Samples came from the ongoing ImmuneRACE study (first 160 participants) plus 1,254 subjects from 6 global collaborators. Nearly every sample came with metadata listing a de-identified subject ID, COVID-19 status, age in years and sex. Where available, HLA class I and class II types were taken from metadata supplied by the sample provider and were not determined by assay-based typing. Overall results and qualifications from the work: Clinical and demographic metadata were provided uncurated, with the amount varying by source and participant.

The CDR3, cysteine through phenylalanine, is 17 amino acids long. The retained sequence is limited to the CDR3, 51 bases, with the frame set at the first base. At the junction V is shortened by 0 bases and J by 0 bases, with 13 bases in between. CDR1 and CDR2 are read off the germline V gene as SGHTS and YDEGEE. The immunoSEQ Assay, a bias-controlled multiplex PCR, was used to amplify TCRbeta CDR3 regions from genomic DNA. For the original study's pipeline: Within the assay, amplification of reference gene primers was used to estimate how many nucleated cells each sample contained. Sequence reads were collapsed and filtered to measure the absolute abundance of every unique TCRbeta CDR3 rearrangement. Productive Simpson clonality was computed per sample as the square root of Simpson's diversity index over productive rearrangements. TCRdb provides this immuneACCESS table in a form limited to in-frame rearrangements. Some clones are lacking; in checked studies, under half of them reflect an unresolved V gene, and why the rest are absent is not known. V, J and clone size were drawn from that table, and D and trimming were deduced from the DNA. The sample yields more than 200,000 clones; approximately 89% were counted once. Roughly 6.3% of the sample belongs to the ten largest clones.

Details on this clone: Its specific antigen is unknown. Per-base qualities were not stored, and no clone one base away is much larger.

One collaborating source in Seattle enrolled patients during active infection and followed them longitudinally through the course of disease. Whole blood was collected in K2EDTA tubes by collaborating institutions according to the institutions' own protocols. For TCRbeta analysis, collaborator samples were shipped as frozen whole blood, as isolated PBMCs, or as DNA extracted from either sample type. The clonotype comes from a woman in her twenties or thirties with COVID-19, enrolled during active disease. Sequencing input: peripheral blood. The chain links TRBV5-8 with TRBJ2-1; perhaps TRBD2 is the D gene, with 5 bases matching. The DNA sequence is TGTGCCAGCAGCTTGGGGACGGGAAAGAGCTCCTACAATGAGCAGTTCTTC. Its protein is CASSLGTGKSSYNEQFF.